This TCR beta chain was identified during a study of T cell changes during pregnancy in multiple sclerosis. This clone was detected only once. The V end lost 1 base, the J end lost 6 bases, and 9 bases lay between the germline ends. The length of the CDR3 is 13 residues. Germline-derived CDR1 and CDR2 are SEHNR and FQNEAQ (reference sequence). Profiled with immunoSEQ multiplex PCR; TCRdb holds only in-frame clones, not every one. The repertoire has approximately 37,000 clones, approximately 94% of them found once; the top ten carry under 2%. Here the sequenced sample was peripheral blood, taken in the third trimester of pregnancy. The chain links TRBV7-9 to TRBJ1-1; D might be TRBD1 (5 bases). The clonotype comes from a female donor with multiple sclerosis, enrolled in a pregnancy study. The CDR3 protein is CASSLDRGSEAFF. In nucleotides, the CDR3 is TGTGCCAGCAGCTTAGATAGGGGCTCTGAAGCTTTCTTT.